These T cell receptor beta chains were read from a single sample in a study of OX40 agonist ivuxolimab in advanced cancers. Sequencing was performed with immunoSEQ multiplex PCR; in TCRdb, only in-frame clones are kept and a portion is missing. The sample carries about 63,000 clones, 70% to 80% recorded once. The sequencing here drew on CD4+ or CD8+ T cells sorted from blood, taken in a trial of the OX40 agonist ivuxolimab. Receptor source: an adult with an advanced solid tumor such as melanoma, head and neck, liver or kidney cancer. Each CDR3 is given with its conserved first and last residue. Each record gives: CDR3 length, V gene, J gene, CDR3 protein.

14	TRBV7-9	TRBJ1-2	CASSFSGVWIGYTF
14	TRBV7-2	TRBJ2-7	CASSDRQGSHEQYF
14	TRBV5-1	TRBJ2-5	CASSLGGTQETQYF
14	TRBV11-1	TRBJ2-7	CASSRDRGVYEQYF
14	TRBV9	TRBJ2-5	CASSPDDGGETQYF
14	TRBV5-5	TRBJ2-7	CASSLARGPYEQYF
15	TRBV15	TRBJ2-5	CATSSREGARETQYF
14	TRBV27	TRBJ2-3	CASAPGLSTDTQYF
14	TRBV7-9	TRBJ2-2	CASSSEPSTGELFF
15	TRBV19	TRBJ1-5	CASNGGAGSNQPQHF
13	TRBV7-3	TRBJ2-5	CASSLTILETQYF
14	TRBV7-3	TRBJ2-3	CASSLVGPPDTQYF
14	TRBV2	TRBJ2-7	CASSERQGSYEQYF
15	TRBV18	TRBJ1-6	CASSRDRHYNSPLHF
17	TRBV10-3	TRBJ2-5	CAISESTGRGGQETQYF
17	TRBV9	TRBJ2-3	CASSAMLAGGPGDTQYF
15	TRBV28	TRBJ1-3	CASSTPGLSGNTIYF
15	TRBV6-1	TRBJ1-5	CASRTRAGGNQPQHF
14	TRBV5-4	TRBJ1-1	CASSEGWTGPEAFF
16	TRBV19	TRBJ1-2	CASSRPLREANYGYTF
13	TRBV6-6	TRBJ1-1	CASSRDSNAEAFF
15	TRBV2	TRBJ1-2	CASSYTPTVNYGYTF
17	TRBV7-2	TRBJ2-1	CASSLAIWPGGRNEQFF
16	TRBV15	TRBJ2-2	CATSRGSSRQAGELFF
16	TRBV5-1	TRBJ1-1	CASSLGPGTGNTEAFF
18	TRBV7-6	TRBJ2-5	CASSSGSTSGGAQETQYF
14	TRBV5-1	TRBJ2-7	CASSFQDGPYEQYF
15	TRBV7-6	TRBJ2-7	CASSLGRGYGYEQYF
15	TRBV7-9	TRBJ2-1	CASSDLAGTYNEQFF
15	TRBV10-1	TRBJ2-3	CASSGDRGFTDTQYF
13	TRBV6-5	TRBJ2-7	CACGGTSGDEQYF
14	TRBV10-3	TRBJ1-5	CAISSGQAGQPQHF
14	TRBV4-2	TRBJ2-4	CASSQGLLGDIQYF
15	TRBV5-1	TRBJ2-3	CASSLVGRTTDTQYF
14	TRBV2	TRBJ1-6	CASSARGNNSPLHF
14	TRBV19	TRBJ1-2	CASSNGPANYGYTF
14	TRBV7-9	TRBJ2-5	CASSPTGVQETQYF
15	TRBV5-1	TRBJ2-2	CASSPGTGWTGELFF
14	TRBV28	TRBJ1-5	CASSLSRGTQPQHF
14	TRBV2	TRBJ1-2	CATSLRREDYGYTF
13	TRBV2	TRBJ1-5	CASSEGQGQPQHF